This record looks at one T cell receptor (beta chain) sequence and its context. The record originates from a study of blood T cell repertoires in COVID-19. Clones were sequenced by immunoSEQ multiplex PCR, and TCRdb holds only the in-frame ones, with some missing. The sample holds 75,000 to 95,000 clones, roughly nine tenths seen once. With 1 base removed from V and 0 bases from J, the gap between germline ends came to 10 bases. The CDR3 length is 15 residues. Germline assignment: CDR1 SGHTA and CDR2 FQGNSA. The source is a woman in her fifties or sixties with COVID-19, enrolled during active disease. The rearrangement uses TRBV7-2 and TRBJ2-7; D is possibly TRBD1 (5 bases). Sequencing was done on a sample of peripheral blood. CDR3 nucleotide sequence: TGTGCCAGCAGCTTAGTTGGACATTACTCCTACGAGCAGTACTTC. It is translated as CASSLVGHYSYEQYF.